This record looks at one T cell receptor (beta chain) sequence and its context. The antigen is unknown. The CDR3 length is 12 residues. V shed 8 bases and J shed 8 bases, with 16 bases lying between them. Germline V CDR1 and CDR2: GTSNPN, SVGIG (reference sequence). This entry belongs to a study of human versus mouse CDR3 diversity and MHC coevolution. The protocol was immunoSEQ multiplex PCR, while the TCRdb copy is restricted to in-frame clones and leaves out a portion. This sample has 60,000 to 95,000 clones, with 80% to 95% found just once. General study results and limits: Most of the three human donors had the lowest clonal inequality.

Input material: naive CD4+ T cells from blood. The subset is: CD45RO-negative CD62L-positive naive CD4 T cells. This receptor was taken from a person between 25 and 70 years old in good health. The chain recombines TRBV30 with TRBJ2-4; the D gene is possibly TRBD2 (6 bases). CDR3 protein: CAVSGGGYIQYF. The CDR3 nucleotides read TGTGCCGTTAGCGGCGGAGGGTACATTCAGTACTTC.